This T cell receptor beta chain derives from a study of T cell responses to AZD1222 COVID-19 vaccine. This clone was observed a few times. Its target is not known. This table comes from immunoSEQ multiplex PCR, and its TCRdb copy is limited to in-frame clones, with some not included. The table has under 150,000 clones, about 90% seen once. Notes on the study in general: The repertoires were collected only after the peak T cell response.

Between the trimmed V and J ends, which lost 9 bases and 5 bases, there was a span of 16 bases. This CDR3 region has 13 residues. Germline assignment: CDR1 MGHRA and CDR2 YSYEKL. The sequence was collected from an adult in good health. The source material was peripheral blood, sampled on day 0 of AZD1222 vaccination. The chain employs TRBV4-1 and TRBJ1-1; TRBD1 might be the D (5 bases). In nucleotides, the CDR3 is TGCGCCAGTTGGGCCGGGGGGGGAACTGAAGCTTTCTTT. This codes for CASWAGGGTEAFF.